This T cell receptor (beta chain) was sequenced during a study of T cell clonality in common variable immunodeficiency. Deletions cut 5 bases from V and 8 bases from J, with 19 bases between. Looked up from germline, CDR1 is SGHTA and CDR2 is FQGTGA. This CDR3 has 16 residues. Both groups were predominantly of Caucasian heritage. Donors gave roughly 5 to 9 ml heparinized peripheral whole blood. This clone was observed a handful of times. What it binds is not known. From the germline J gene comes the end of the CDR3, since the read stops 3 residues before it. This specimen includes other DNA sequences encoding the same CDR3. Profiled with immunoSEQ multiplex PCR; TCRdb holds only in-frame clones, not every one. The data list roughly 30,000 clones, none observed once; roughly an eighth falls to the top ten. Study-level points and caveats: CVID subjects shared fewer TCRbeta clones than healthy controls did.

This sequence originates from a person aged 18 to 70 in good health. The source material was peripheral blood mononuclear cells. This chain links TRBV7-3 with TRBJ1-6; D possibly corresponds to TRBD1 (5 bases). CDR3 protein: CASSLKRQTSDSPLHF. CDR3 bases read: TGTGCCAGCAGCCTAAAACGACAGACTTCGGATTCACCC.